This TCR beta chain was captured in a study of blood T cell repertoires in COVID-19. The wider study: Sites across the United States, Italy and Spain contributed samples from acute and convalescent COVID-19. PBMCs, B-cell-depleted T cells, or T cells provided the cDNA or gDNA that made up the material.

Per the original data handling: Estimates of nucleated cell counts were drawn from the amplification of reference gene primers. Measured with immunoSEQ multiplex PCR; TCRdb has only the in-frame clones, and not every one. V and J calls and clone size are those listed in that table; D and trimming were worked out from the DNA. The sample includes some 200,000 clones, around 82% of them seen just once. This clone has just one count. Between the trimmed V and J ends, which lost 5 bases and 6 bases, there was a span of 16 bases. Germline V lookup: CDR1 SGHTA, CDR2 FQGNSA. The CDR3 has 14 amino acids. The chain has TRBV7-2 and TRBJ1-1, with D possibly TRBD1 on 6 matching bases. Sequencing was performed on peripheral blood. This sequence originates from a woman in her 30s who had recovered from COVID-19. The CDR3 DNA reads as TGTGCCAGCAGCCGCCGGGGGGGGGCACCTGAAGCTTTCTTT. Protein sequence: CASSRRGGAPEAFF. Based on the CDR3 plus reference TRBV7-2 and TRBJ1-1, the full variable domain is GAGVSQSPSNKVTEKGKDVELRCDPISGHTALYWYRQSLGQGLEFLIYFQGNSAPDKSGLPSDRFSAERTGGSVSTLTIQRTQQEDSAVYLCASSRRGGAPEAFFGQGTRLTVV.